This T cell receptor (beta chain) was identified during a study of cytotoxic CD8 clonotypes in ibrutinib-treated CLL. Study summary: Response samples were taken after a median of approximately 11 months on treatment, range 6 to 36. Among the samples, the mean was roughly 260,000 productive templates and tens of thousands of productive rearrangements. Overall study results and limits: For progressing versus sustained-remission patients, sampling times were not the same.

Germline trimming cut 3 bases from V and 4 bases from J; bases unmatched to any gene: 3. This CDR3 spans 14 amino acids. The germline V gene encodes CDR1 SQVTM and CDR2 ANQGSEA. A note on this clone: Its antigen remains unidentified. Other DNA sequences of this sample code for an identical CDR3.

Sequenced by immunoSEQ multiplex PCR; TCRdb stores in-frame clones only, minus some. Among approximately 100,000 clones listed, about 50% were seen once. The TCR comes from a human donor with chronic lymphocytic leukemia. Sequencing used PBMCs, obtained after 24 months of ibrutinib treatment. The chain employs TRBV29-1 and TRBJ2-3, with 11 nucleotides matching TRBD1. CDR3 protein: CSVEGGQGADTQYF. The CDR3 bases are TGCAGCGTTGAGGGGGGACAGGGGGCAGATACGCAGTATTTT.